The 19 T cell receptor beta chains below come from one sample, sequenced in a study of T cell changes during pregnancy in multiple sclerosis (dated by TCRdb to about 2019). Preparation of the library involved the immunoSEQ multiplex PCR assay. TCRdb stores this immuneACCESS table with in-frame sequences only. Part of the clones is absent; in the studies checked, under half of the shortfall reflects unresolved V genes, and no reason is known for the rest. For this sample the table gives tens of thousands of clones, of which 85% to 95% were detected only once. The ten largest clones capture over 2% of the sample. The sample in question was peripheral blood, obtained before pregnancy. Receptors originate from a female donor with multiple sclerosis, enrolled in a pregnancy study.

The gene calls are TRBV30 and TRBJ2-5, with TRBD2 matching over 9 bases. The CDR3 has 14 residues. CDR1 is GTSNPN and CDR2 is SVGIG in the germline V gene (reference sequence). The junction had 3 bases not matched to a gene; V was cut back by 3 bases and J by 1 base. The CDR3 DNA follows: TGTGCCTGGAGGGGCGGGGGGGTCCAAGAGACCCAGTACTTC. Its translation: CAWRGGGVQETQYF.

The chain combines TRBV7-6 with TRBJ1-1; 8 bases are a match to TRBD1. CDR1 and CDR2 from the germline V gene are SGHVS and FNYEAQ. V trimming: 1 base; J trimming: 5 bases; junction bases outside the gene matches: 6. This CDR3 is 15 amino acids long. As DNA, the CDR3 is TGTGCCAGCAGCTTAGGGACAGGGCTGGGGACTGAAGCTTTCTTT. Translating gives CASSLGTGLGTEAFF.

The rearrangement uses TRBV7-9 and TRBJ1-5, with a tentative D call TRBD1 (5 bases). V gave up 5 bases and J gave up 1 base, with 12 bases separating them. Germline V gene sequence: CDR1 SEHNR, CDR2 FQNEAQ (reference sequence). The CDR3 length is 15 residues. This chain's CDR3 is CASSEDSSSNQPQHF. The CDR3 DNA reads TGTGCCAGCAGCGAAGACAGTAGCAGCAATCAGCCCCAGCATTTT.

The genes are TRBV5-4 and TRBJ1-5; 9 bases align to TRBD1. The V and J ends lost 5 bases and 0 bases, in that order; junction bases with no gene match: 12. CDR1 is SGHNT, CDR2 YYREEE, per germline (reference sequence). The CDR3 has 18 residues. The CDR3 spells CASSFTTGGGYSNQPQHF. DNA for the CDR3: TGTGCCAGCAGTTTCACTACAGGGGGCGGGTATAGCAATCAGCCCCAGCATTTT.

The V and J genes are TRBV29-1 and TRBJ2-5; 14 bases agree with TRBD2. The CDR3 sequence is 14 residues long. V was pared by 6 bases and J by 5 bases, with 5 bases of the junction left unmatched. Germline V CDR1 and CDR2: SQVTM, ANQGSEA. The CDR3 loop is CSVGLAGAGETQYF. The CDR3 nucleotides are TGCAGCGTGGGACTAGCGGGAGCCGGGGAGACCCAGTACTTC.

The chain employs TRBV4-3 and TRBJ2-7; 8 bases fit TRBD2. CDR1 LGHNA and CDR2 YSLEER come from the germline V gene. This CDR3 is 17 amino acids long. The trim removed 0 bases at V and 1 base at J, leaving 8 bases unmatched. In DNA form, the CDR3 reads TGCGCCAGCAGCCAAGATTGGAGCGGGAGCGGATCCTACGAGCAGTACTTC. As protein: CASSQDWSGSGSYEQYF.

The chain uses TRBV2 and TRBJ1-5; D unresolved. There are 15 residues in the CDR3. Trimming took 3 bases from V and 6 from J, leaving 15 bases between them. In germline, CDR1 is SNHLY, CDR2 FYNNEI. CDR3 protein: CASSDIRVGGQPQHF. CDR3 coding DNA: TGTGCCAGCAGTGATATACGGGTAGGAGGTCAGCCCCAGCATTTT.

The rearrangement links TRBV7-9 to TRBJ1-2; possibly TRBD1 for D (6 bases). V lost 1 base, J lost 7 bases, and 19 bases lay in between. This CDR3 has 16 amino acids. Germline V lookup: CDR1 SEHNR, CDR2 FQNEAQ (reference sequence). CDR3 bases: TGTGCCAGCAGCTTAGGAGAGACAGGCTTTGGCGGTGGCTACACCTTC. As protein: CASSLGETGFGGGYTF.

The rearrangement joins TRBV5-5 to TRBJ1-2; D call uncertain. CDR3 length: 16 amino acids. Trimming took off 2 bases at V and 8 bases at J, with 22 bases between the two ends. Germline V lookup: CDR1 SGHKS, CDR2 YYEKEE (reference sequence). CDR3 nucleotides: TGTGCCAGCAGCTTTAGTAGCGGAGAAGGTAGACCCGGCTACACCTTC. Translation gives CASSFSSGEGRPGYTF.

J is TRBJ2-3 and V is TRBV5-4, with TRBD2 matching 15 bases. The J segment lost 3 bases and the V segment lost 6 bases, leaving 5 bases of the junction unmatched. CDR1 and CDR2 from the germline V gene are SGHNT and YYREEE (reference sequence). This CDR3 region has 16 residues. The chain's CDR3 is CASTGLAGGLTDTQYF. The CDR3 DNA sequence: TGTGCCAGCACCGGACTAGCGGGAGGGCTGACAGATACGCAGTATTTT.

The chain recombines TRBV14 with TRBJ1-2; TRBD1 might be the D (6 bases). Trimming shortened V by 5 bases and J by 3 bases, and 22 bases separated the two germline ends. Per germline, CDR1 SGHDN and CDR2 FVKESK. CDR3 size: 17 residues. The CDR3: CASSYRAELPPDYGYTF. The CDR3 DNA reads as TGTGCCAGCAGCTACAGGGCCGAACTCCCACCGGACTATGGCTACACCTTC.

DNA for the CDR3: TGTGCCAGCAGCGTCGGAGATACGCAGTATTTT. It encodes CASSVGDTQYF. This sequence joins TRBV9 and TRBJ2-3, with D unclear. The germline CDR1 and CDR2 sequences are SGDLS and YYNGEE. Deletions cut 2 bases from V and 5 bases from J, with 3 bases between. The CDR3 spans 11 residues.

The V call is TRBV6-5, the J call TRBJ2-2; 7 bases match TRBD1. The CDR3 spans 15 residues. With V trimmed by 2 bases and J by 6 bases, 6 bases remained unmatched. The germline gives CDR1 MNHEY, CDR2 SVGAGI. DNA of the CDR3: TGTGCCAGCAGTTACGTGGCAGGGGGTTCCGGGGAGCTGTTTTTT. This encodes CASSYVAGGSGELFF.

V usage is TRBV18 and J usage is TRBJ2-1, with D possibly TRBD2 on 5 matching bases. CDR3 size: 15 residues. Between the trimmed V and J ends, which lost 2 bases and 4 bases, there was a span of 12 bases. The germline CDR1 and CDR2 sequences are KGHSH and LQKENI. CDR3 loop: CASSPSKGGYNEQFF. The CDR3 DNA reads as TGTGCCAGCTCACCATCCAAGGGCGGGTACAATGAGCAGTTCTTC.

This chain joins TRBV6-1 and TRBJ1-2; the D is unclear. Germline V gene data show CDR1 as MNHNS and CDR2 as SASEGT. The CDR3 totals 10 residues. Trimming left V 10 bases short and J 6 bases short, with 9 bases between. The CDR3 spells CATDYDGYTF. CDR3 in DNA: TGTGCCACGGACTATGATGGCTACACCTTC.

The chain carries TRBV30 and TRBJ1-5; 8 bases match TRBD1. Germline V gene lookup returns CDR1 GTSNPN and CDR2 SVGIG (reference sequence). The CDR3 is 14 residues long. Trimming removed 5 bases from V and 0 bases from J; junction bases left unmatched: 3. In DNA, the CDR3 is TGTGCCTGGCGTACAGGGGGTAGCAATCAGCCCCAGCATTTT. As protein: CAWRTGGSNQPQHF.

With regard to this clone: Other DNA sequences in the sample encode the same CDR3. The chain combines TRBV4-1 with TRBJ2-7; D remains ambiguous. Trimming left V 0 bases short and J 4 bases short, with 10 bases between. This CDR3 has 14 residues. The germline V gene has CDR1 MGHRA and CDR2 YSYEKL. CDR3 sequence (DNA): TGCGCCAGCAGCCAAGAATTCCAGGTTTACGAGCAGTACTTC. It codes for CASSQEFQVYEQYF.

This rearrangement joins TRBV6-5 to TRBJ2-3; D is possibly TRBD1 (6 bases). Germline loops: CDR1 MNHEY, CDR2 SVGAGI. This CDR3 comprises 15 residues. Trimming left V 2 bases short and J 7 bases short, with 16 bases between. CDR3 loop: CASSYVTGRANTQYF. DNA of the CDR3: TGTGCCAGCAGTTACGTTACAGGGCGAGCAAATACGCAGTATTTT.

This chain links TRBV14 with TRBJ1-1; TRBD1 aligns across 7 bases. J lost 4 bases, V lost 2 bases, and 1 base had no gene match. The CDR3 runs to 13 residues. Germline CDR1 reads SGHDN; CDR2 reads FVKESK. The CDR3 DNA sequence: TGTGCCAGCAGCCAACAGGGGGTCACTGAAGCTTTCTTT. Its protein product is CASSQQGVTEAFF.